This TCR beta chain was captured in a study of blood T cells in healthy people across ages. Study conclusions and caveats: Naive CD4+ cell counts and diversity both ran higher in long-lived than in aged donors.

Details on this clonotype: The antigen is unknown.

With a J-beta primer mix and a sample-barcoded 5' primer, a second PCR ran roughly 6 to 11 cycles. Via MiXCR, TCRdb re-called the 5' RACE reads, giving one row per CDR3 protein. The table has some 760,000 distinct CDR3 sequences, approximately 25% seen once; the top ten hold 9.4%. Per germline, CDR1 LGHDT and CDR2 YNNKEL (reference sequence). This CDR3 has 13 amino acids. This sample was also put to use in a study of T cells of mothers and their children. Per that paper: Related and unrelated pairs show similar shaping of TCR recombination output by thymic selection.

This TCR was sampled from a boy younger than 18 in good health. Sequencing was carried out using blood. The J gene is TRBJ2-1, the V gene TRBV3-1; 7 bases match TRBD2. TRBJ2-7 matches the DNA end more closely, so the J call is doubtful. In DNA form, the CDR3 reads TGTGCCAGCAGCCGCGCGGGAGCGAGGGAGCAGTACTTC. This gives the protein CASSRAGAREQYF.